This TCR beta chain appears in the sequencing data of a study of human CD8 memory T cell subsets. General observations from the study: Stem-like memory and precursor exhausted T cell repertoires showed minimal mutual overlap.

This clonotype counts as medium-sized (0.01 to 0.1%) by frequency. Its matching antigen is unknown. Researchers made TCR beta libraries via UMI-labeled 5' RACE. Per the original data handling: Within each TCR beta library, functional CDR3 beta clonotypes numbered between roughly 2,700 and 18,000. TCRdb reworked the 5' RACE reads into one entry per CDR3 protein, no DNA. What appears here as the V and J calls and clone size reflects TCRdb's work, not the paper's. The sample's table shows 6,500 to 7,000 distinct CDR3 sequences. Germline V lookup: CDR1 SGHTA, CDR2 FQGNSA. The CDR3 is 15 residues long. Stem-like memory CD8+ T cell (TSTEM) populations were CCR7+ PD-1- TIGIT-.

The sequencing input was CD8+ stem-like memory T cells (TSCM and TCM) sorted from PBMCs. Subset meaning: stem-like memory CD8 T cells (TSTEM), CCR7+ PD-1- TIGIT-. The chain recombines TRBV7-2 with TRBJ2-7; lacking DNA, the TRBD1 call made by TCRdb goes unchecked. The clonotype comes from a human donor in good health. This CDR3 reads CASSPLLGTAYEQYF.